This TCR beta chain was identified in a study of T cell changes during pregnancy in multiple sclerosis. Data came from immunoSEQ multiplex PCR; TCRdb stores just in-frame clones and leaves some out. This sample carries more than 55,000 clones, over 75% of them seen once, and the ten largest clones take roughly 2.1%. V gave up 2 bases and J gave up 16 bases, with 16 bases separating them. Germline V gives CDR1 SGHDT, CDR2 YYEEEE. The CDR3 covers 12 residues. V gene TRBV5-6 combines with J gene TRBJ2-4; D is undetermined. The TCR was taken from a female donor in good health, enrolled as a control in a pregnancy study. Sequenced material: peripheral blood, taken in the first trimester of pregnancy. This CDR3 is CASSFLRYWLYF. DNA of the CDR3: TGTGCCAGCAGCTTTTTGAGGTATTGGTTATACTTC. Full variable domain (remainder filled in from reference TRBV5-6 and TRBJ2-4): DAGVTQSPTHLIKTRGQQVTLRCSPKSGHDTVSWYQQALGQGPQFIFQYYEEEERQRGNFPDRFSGHQFPNYSSELNVNALLLGDSALYLCASSFLRYWLYFGAGTRLSVL.